These T cell receptor beta chains were read from a single sample in a study of response to subunit inactivated influenza vaccine. MiXCR was run by TCRdb on the RT-PCR reads, yielding one entry per CDR3 protein. Of under 950,000 distinct CDR3 sequences in the sample, 21% were seen once. This specimen was PBMCs from blood, taken more than 4 days after vaccination. The receptor source for this set is a man aged 50-60 years who received an inactivated influenza vaccine. Each CDR3 is given with its conserved first and last residue. A D gene is named only where the DNA matches it firmly. Clone size is stated in some rows and not others, as once, few, many or a class when expanded.

d_call,j_call,clone_size,v_call,cdr3_aa,cdr3_nt
TRBD2,TRBJ2-7,NA,TRBV6-5,CASSSSSGFYEQYF,TGTGCCAGCAGTTCCTCTAGCGGGTTCTACGAGCAGTACTTC
TRBD2,TRBJ2-3,NA,TRBV9,CASSRGQGTSGRTDTQYF,TGTGCCAGCAGCCGAGGACAGGGGACTAGCGGGCGCACAGATACGCAGTATTTT
TRBD1,TRBJ2-5,NA,TRBV24-1,CATSDPHLRQGKLPETQYF,TGTGCCACCAGTGACCCTCACCTCCGACAGGGTAAACTTCCAGAGACCCAGTACTTC
NA,TRBJ2-3,NA,TRBV5-1,CASSFRQTDTQYF,TGCGCCAGCAGCTTTAGGCAGACAGATACGCAGTATTTT
TRBD1,TRBJ1-4,NA,TRBV11-2,CASSLRLGQGSEKLFF,TGTGCCAGCAGCTTACGTCTGGGACAGGGGAGTGAAAAACTGTTTTTT
NA,TRBJ1-1,few,TRBV20-1,CSALTVLNTEAFF,TGCAGTGCCCTGACAGTATTGAACACTGAAGCTTTCTTT
NA,TRBJ1-2,NA,TRBV6-2/TRBV6-3,CASSYSRGGGYTF,TGTGCCAGCAGTTACTCCAGGGGCGGAGGCTACACCTTC
NA,TRBJ2-1,few,TRBV24-1,CATSMGSSYNEQFF,TGTGCCACCAGTATGGGAAGCTCCTACAATGAGCAGTTCTTC
TRBD2,TRBJ2-1,NA,TRBV11-2,CASSLYGTSASPSYNEQFF,TGTGCCAGCAGCTTATATGGGACTAGCGCATCGCCCTCCTACAATGAGCAGTTCTTC
NA,TRBJ1-5,NA,TRBV6-2/TRBV6-3,CASSYSPGTGPQHF,TGTGCCAGCAGTTACTCCCCCGGGACCGGGCCCCAGCATTTT
TRBD2,TRBJ2-5,NA,TRBV6-1,CASPRGGGIQETQYF,TGTGCCAGCCCGAGGGGCGGGGGGATTCAAGAGACCCAGTACTTC
TRBD1,TRBJ2-3,few,TRBV10-3,CAISRRDSSTDTQYF,TGTGCCATCAGCAGAAGGGACAGTAGCACAGATACGCAGTATTTT
TRBD1,TRBJ1-5,few,TRBV4-2,CASSQDPFLGTGVWPQHF,TGTGCCAGCAGCCAAGATCCGTTCCTCGGGACAGGAGTGTGGCCCCAGCATTTT
NA,TRBJ2-7,few,TRBV28,CASSGRQGGYEQYF,TGTGCCAGCAGCGGTCGACAGGGAGGGTACGAGCAGTACTTC
TRBD1,TRBJ1-2,few,TRBV5-1,CASQPYMAGGDGYTF,TGCGCCAGCCAACCCTATATGGCAGGGGGCGATGGCTACACCTTC
TRBD2,TRBJ2-1,few,TRBV7-9,CASSFQAGGPYNEQFF,TGTGCCAGCAGCTTTCAAGCGGGAGGGCCGTACAATGAGCAGTTCTTC
TRBD2,TRBJ2-7,NA,TRBV20-1,CSARSGRALHEQYF,TGCAGTGCTCGCAGCGGGAGGGCCCTCCACGAGCAGTACTTC
TRBD2,TRBJ2-2,many,TRBV15,CATSRDRGETGELFF,TGTGCCACCAGCAGAGATCGGGGGGAAACCGGGGAGCTGTTTTTT
NA,TRBJ2-1,NA,TRBV9,CASSAPQGGHEQFF,TGTGCCAGCAGCGCCCCCCAAGGAGGACATGAGCAGTTCTTC
NA,TRBJ2-7,NA,TRBV6-1,CASSEAKVYEQYF,TGTGCCAGCAGTGAAGCAAAGGTCTACGAGCAGTACTTC
TRBD1,TRBJ1-1,few,TRBV20-1,CSARKGASEAFF,TGCAGTGCCCGAAAGGGGGCTTCTGAAGCTTTCTTT
TRBD2,TRBJ2-3,NA,TRBV5-1,CASSFRLAKGTDTQYF,TGCGCCAGCAGCTTCAGACTAGCGAAGGGCACAGATACGCAGTATTTT
NA,TRBJ2-7,few,TRBV7-2,CASSLEASTLREQYF,TGTGCCAGCAGCTTAGAGGCTAGCACCCTCCGGGAGCAGTACTTC
NA,TRBJ1-4,NA,TRBV5-1,CASSLVGVREKLFF,TGCGCCAGCAGCTTGGTGGGGGTTCGTGAAAAACTGTTTTTT
TRBD2,TRBJ2-3,few,TRBV7-9,CASSLLAGESDTQYF,TGTGCCAGCAGTCTACTAGCGGGGGAGTCAGATACGCAGTATTTT
TRBD2,TRBJ2-2,many,TRBV29-1,CSVGASGTGGELFF,TGCAGCGTGGGGGCTAGCGGGACGGGCGGGGAGCTGTTTTTT
TRBD2,TRBJ2-1,few,TRBV20-1,CSAIVGVAGVGSYNEQFF,TGCAGTGCTATTGTCGGGGTAGCGGGAGTAGGGTCCTACAATGAGCAGTTCTTC
NA,TRBJ2-5,few,TRBV20-1,CSASPTGRETQYF,TGCAGTGCTAGCCCTACAGGGAGAGAGACCCAGTACTTC
NA,TRBJ1-4,few,TRBV20-1,CSATPAGEVEKLFF,TGCAGTGCTACCCCGGCAGGGGAGGTTGAAAAACTGTTTTTT
TRBD1,TRBJ2-7,many,TRBV20-1,CSASGTGGYEQYF,TGCAGTGCTAGTGGTACAGGGGGCTACGAGCAGTACTTC
NA,TRBJ2-7,NA,TRBV3-1,CASSQINYEQYF,TGTGCCAGCAGCCAGATAAACTACGAGCAGTACTTC
TRBD2,TRBJ2-7,few,TRBV20-1,CSALRDYSYEQYF,TGCAGTGCTCTCCGGGACTACTCATACGAGCAGTACTTC
TRBD2,TRBJ2-3,few,TRBV28,CASSLRRGGGDTQYF,TGTGCCAGCAGTTTAAGGCGGGGGGGCGGGGATACGCAGTATTTT
TRBD1,TRBJ1-1,NA,TRBV10-3,CATFYPGQGEGGTEAFF,TGTGCCACGTTTTATCCGGGACAGGGGGAAGGAGGCACTGAAGCTTTCTTT
NA,TRBJ2-1,many,TRBV10-2,CASNDGFGEQFF,TGCGCCAGCAACGACGGGTTTGGTGAGCAGTTCTTC
NA,TRBJ2-5,few,TRBV10-3,CAISPGTSYREETQYF,TGTGCCATCAGTCCCGGGACATCCTACAGGGAAGAGACCCAGTACTTC